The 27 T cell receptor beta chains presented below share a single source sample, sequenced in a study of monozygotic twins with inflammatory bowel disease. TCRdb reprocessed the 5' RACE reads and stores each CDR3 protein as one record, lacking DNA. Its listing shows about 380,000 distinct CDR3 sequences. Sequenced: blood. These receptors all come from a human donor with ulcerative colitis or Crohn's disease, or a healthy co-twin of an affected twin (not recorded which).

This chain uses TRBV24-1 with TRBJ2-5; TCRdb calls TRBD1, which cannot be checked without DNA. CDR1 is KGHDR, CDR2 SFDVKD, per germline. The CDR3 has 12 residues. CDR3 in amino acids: CAARDREETQYF.

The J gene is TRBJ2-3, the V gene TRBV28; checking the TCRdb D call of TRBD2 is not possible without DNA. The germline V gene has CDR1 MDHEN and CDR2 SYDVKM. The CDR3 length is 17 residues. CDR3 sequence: CASSFPPTSGGTDTQYF.

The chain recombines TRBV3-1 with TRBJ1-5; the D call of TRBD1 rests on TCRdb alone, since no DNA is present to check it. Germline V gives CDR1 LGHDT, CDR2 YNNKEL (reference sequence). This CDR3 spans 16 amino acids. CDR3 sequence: CASSHGTGYSNQPQHF. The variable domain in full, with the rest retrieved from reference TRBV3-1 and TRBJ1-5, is DTAVSQTPKYLVTQMGNDKSIKCEQNLGHDTMYWYKQDSKKFLKIMFSYNNKELIINETVPNRFSPKSPDKAHLNLHINSLELGDSAVYFCASSHGTGYSNQPQHFGDGTRLSIL.

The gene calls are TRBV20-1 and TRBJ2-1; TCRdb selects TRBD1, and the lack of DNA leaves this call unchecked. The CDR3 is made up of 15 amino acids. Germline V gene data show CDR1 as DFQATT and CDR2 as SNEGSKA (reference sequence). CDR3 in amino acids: CSASPRGAGYNEQFF.

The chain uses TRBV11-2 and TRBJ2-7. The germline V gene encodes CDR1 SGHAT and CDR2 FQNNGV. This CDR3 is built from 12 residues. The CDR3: CASSLGVRIQYF. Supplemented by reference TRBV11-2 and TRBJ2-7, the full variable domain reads EAGVAQSPRYKIIEKRQSVAFWCNPISGHATLYWYQQILGQGPKLLIQFQNNGVVDDSQLPKDRFSAERLKGVDSTLKIQPAKLEDSAVYLCASSLGVRIQYFGPGTRLTVT.

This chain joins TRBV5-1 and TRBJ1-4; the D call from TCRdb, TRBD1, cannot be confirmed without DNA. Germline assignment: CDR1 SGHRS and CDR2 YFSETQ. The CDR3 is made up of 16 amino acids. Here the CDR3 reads CASSLNPRVTNEKLFF.

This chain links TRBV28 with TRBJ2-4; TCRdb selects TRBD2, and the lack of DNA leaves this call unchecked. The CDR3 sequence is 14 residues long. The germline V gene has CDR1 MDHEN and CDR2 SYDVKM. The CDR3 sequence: CAGRAGGTKNIQYF.

CDR3 in amino acids: CATSRPQGGKGTDTQYF. This rearrangement joins TRBV15 to TRBJ2-3; TCRdb reports TRBD1, a call that lacks DNA to check it against. Germline-derived CDR1 and CDR2 are LNHNV and YYDKDF (reference sequence). This CDR3 region has 17 residues.

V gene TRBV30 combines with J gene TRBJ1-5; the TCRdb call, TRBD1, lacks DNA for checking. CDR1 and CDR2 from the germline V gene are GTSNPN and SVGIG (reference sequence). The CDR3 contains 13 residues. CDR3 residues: CAWGLRGNQPQHF.

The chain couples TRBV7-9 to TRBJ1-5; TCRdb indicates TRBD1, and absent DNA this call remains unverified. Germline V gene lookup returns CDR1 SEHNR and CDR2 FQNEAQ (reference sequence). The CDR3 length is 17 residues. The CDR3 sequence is CASSSGWTGGIGQPQHF.

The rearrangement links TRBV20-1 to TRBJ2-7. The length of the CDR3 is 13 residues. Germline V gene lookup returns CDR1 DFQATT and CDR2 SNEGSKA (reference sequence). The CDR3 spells CSARDPGYYEQYF.

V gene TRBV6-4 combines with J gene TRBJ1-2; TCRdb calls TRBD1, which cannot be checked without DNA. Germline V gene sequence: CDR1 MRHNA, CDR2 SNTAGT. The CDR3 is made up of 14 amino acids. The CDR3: CASSMTGDNYGYTF.

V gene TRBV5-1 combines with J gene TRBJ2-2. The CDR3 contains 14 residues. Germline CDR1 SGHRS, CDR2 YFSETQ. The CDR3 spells CASSLGRDTGELFF.

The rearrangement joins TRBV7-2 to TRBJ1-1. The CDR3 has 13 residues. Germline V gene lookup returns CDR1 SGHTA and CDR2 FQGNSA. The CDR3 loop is CASSLAVGIEAFF.

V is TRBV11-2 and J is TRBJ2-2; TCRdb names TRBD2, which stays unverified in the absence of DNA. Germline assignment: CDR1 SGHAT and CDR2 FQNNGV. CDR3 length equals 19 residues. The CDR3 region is CASSAAGPSGARGGGELFF.

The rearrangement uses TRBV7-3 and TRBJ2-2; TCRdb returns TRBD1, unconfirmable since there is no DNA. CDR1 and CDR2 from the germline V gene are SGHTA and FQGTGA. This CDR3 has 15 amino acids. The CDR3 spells CASSIRGPDTGELFF.

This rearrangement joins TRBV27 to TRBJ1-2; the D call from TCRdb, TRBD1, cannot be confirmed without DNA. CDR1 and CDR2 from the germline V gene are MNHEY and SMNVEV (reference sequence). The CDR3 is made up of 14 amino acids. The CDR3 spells CASSSRQGEVGYTF.

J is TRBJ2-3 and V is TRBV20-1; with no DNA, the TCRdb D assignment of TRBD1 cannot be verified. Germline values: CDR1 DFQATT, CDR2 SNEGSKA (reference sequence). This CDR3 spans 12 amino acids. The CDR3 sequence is CSARENRGLLRF.

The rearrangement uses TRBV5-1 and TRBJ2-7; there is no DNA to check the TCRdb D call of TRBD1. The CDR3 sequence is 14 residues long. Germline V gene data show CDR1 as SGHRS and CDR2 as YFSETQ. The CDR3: CASSFGDSSYEQYF.

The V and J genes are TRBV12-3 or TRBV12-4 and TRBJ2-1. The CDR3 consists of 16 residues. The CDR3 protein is CASSSMPASSYNEQFF.

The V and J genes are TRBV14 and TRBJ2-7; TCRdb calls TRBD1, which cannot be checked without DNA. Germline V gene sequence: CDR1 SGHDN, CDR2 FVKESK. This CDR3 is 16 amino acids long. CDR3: CASSQPRPGQGDEQYF.

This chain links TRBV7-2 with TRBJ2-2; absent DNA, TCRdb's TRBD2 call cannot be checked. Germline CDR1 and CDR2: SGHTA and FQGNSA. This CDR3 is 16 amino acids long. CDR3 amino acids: CASSSKGGTNTGELFF.

The CDR3 spells CASSLTLLQGVSGYTF. This rearrangement joins TRBV5-1 to TRBJ1-2; the D call of TRBD1 rests on TCRdb alone, since no DNA is present to check it. CDR3 length: 16 amino acids. CDR1 is SGHRS, CDR2 YFSETQ, per germline.

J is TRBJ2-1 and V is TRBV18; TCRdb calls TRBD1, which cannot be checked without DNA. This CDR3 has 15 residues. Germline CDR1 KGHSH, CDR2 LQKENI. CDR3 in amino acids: CASSPPETGQREQFF.

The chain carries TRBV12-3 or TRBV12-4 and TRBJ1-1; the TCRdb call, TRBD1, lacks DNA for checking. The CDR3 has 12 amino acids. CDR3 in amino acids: CASSPGISEAFF.

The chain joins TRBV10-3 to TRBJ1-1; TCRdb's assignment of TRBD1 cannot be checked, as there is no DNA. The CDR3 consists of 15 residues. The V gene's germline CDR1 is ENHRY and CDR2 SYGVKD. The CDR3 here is CAISEFGPGGTEAFF.

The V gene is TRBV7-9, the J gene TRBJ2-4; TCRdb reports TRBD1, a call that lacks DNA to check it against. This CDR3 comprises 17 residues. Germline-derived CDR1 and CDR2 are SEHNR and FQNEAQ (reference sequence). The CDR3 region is CASSTGTGGRTKNIQYF. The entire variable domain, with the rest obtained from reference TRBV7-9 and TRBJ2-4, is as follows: DTGVSQNPRHKITKRGQNVTFRCDPISEHNRLYWYRQTLGQGPEFLTYFQNEAQLEKSRLLSDRFSAERPKGSFSTLEIQRTEQGDSAMYLCASSTGTGGRTKNIQYFGAGTRLSVL.